This TCR beta chain came from a study of T-cell memory formation after mild COVID-19. MiXCR, run by TCRdb on the 5' RACE reads, gives a single entry per CDR3 protein. The data show about 410,000 distinct CDR3 sequences, about 20% seen once. CDR3 size: 17 residues. Deletions cut 3 bases from V and 2 bases from J, with 19 bases between. This clonotype occurred a few times. The receptor's source is a man aged 18-30 years who had mild COVID-19 (a few samples of this study predate the infection). Cell type and time point are not known. V is TRBV23-1 and J is TRBJ2-5; perhaps D is TRBD1 or TRBD2 (5 bases each). TRBV23-1 belongs to the ORF category, with a function that is uncertain. Sequencing input: PBMCs or a T cell subset sorted from them (not recorded which). The CDR3 DNA follows: TGCGCCAGCAGTCACCCGACCGGGACCCAACGGCAAGAGACCCAGTACTTC. It is translated as CASSHPTGTQRQETQYF.